One sample yielded the 26 T cell receptor beta chains listed below, sequenced in a study of blood T cell repertoires in COVID-19. Assay used: immunoSEQ multiplex PCR; TCRdb lists only in-frame clones, some missing. This sample has about 140,000 clones, with around 78% found just once. The source material was peripheral blood. Receptor source: a woman of 80 years or more with active or convalescent COVID-19.

This chain uses TRBV29-1 with TRBJ1-2; the D is unclear. Germline V gene lookup returns CDR1 SQVTM and CDR2 ANQGSEA. CDR3 length: 12 residues. Trimming cost V 3 bases and J 4 bases, with 9 bases left between them. CDR3 sequence (DNA): TGCAGCGTTGACGGAGCAGTCTATGGCTACACCTTC. It yields the protein CSVDGAVYGYTF. The whole variable domain, filled in from reference TRBV29-1 and TRBJ1-2, reads SAVISQKPSRDICQRGTSLTIQCQVDSQVTMMFWYRQQPGQSLTLIATANQGSEATYESGFVIDKFPISRPNLTFSTLTVSNMSPEDSSIYLCSVDGAVYGYTFGSGTRLTVV.

The chain recombines TRBV12-2 with TRBJ2-5; the listed D gene, TRBD2, was not tested against the DNA. TRBV12-2 is a pseudogene locus. CDR3 size: 19 residues. CDR3 sequence (DNA): TGTGCAAGTCGCTTCCCCAGGACTAGCGGGGGGGCGGTTGGAGAGACCCAGTACTTC. As protein: CASRFPRTSGGAVGETQYF.

The gene calls are TRBV30 and TRBJ1-4; D is ambiguous. The V gene lost 2 bases and the J gene lost 8 bases, with 12 bases spanning the gap. CDR1 is GTSNPN and CDR2 is SVGIG in the germline V gene (reference sequence). This CDR3 region has 13 residues. CDR3 sequence reads: CAWSQWGGEKLFF. The DNA for the CDR3 is TGTGCCTGGAGTCAGTGGGGAGGGGAAAAACTGTTTTTT.

The chain links TRBV29-1 to TRBJ2-3; perhaps TRBD2 as D (7 bases). The CDR3 contains 17 residues. Germline values: CDR1 SQVTM, CDR2 ANQGSEA. Trimming stripped 1 base from V and 8 bases from J, with 25 bases between. The CDR3 nucleotides are TGCAGCGTTGAAGGAGGTCCCACTACGCGGGGGCGAGGTACGCAGTATTTT. As protein: CSVEGGPTTRGRGTQYF.

J is TRBJ2-7 and V is TRBV29-1; D is undetermined. The germline V gene has CDR1 SQVTM and CDR2 ANQGSEA. CDR3 length equals 11 residues. With 4 bases removed from V and 1 base from J, the gap between germline ends came to 5 bases. CDR3 nucleotides: TGCAGCGTTGGCCTATCCTACGAGCAGTACTTC. Amino acid sequence: CSVGLSYEQYF.

The genes are TRBV6-5 and TRBJ1-3, with 7 bases lining up with TRBD1. The CDR3 has 15 residues. Germline-derived CDR1 and CDR2 are MNHEY and SVGAGI. Trimming cost V 4 bases and J 0 bases; bases outside gene matches: 3. CDR3: CASSWDSSSGNTIYF. Written as DNA, the CDR3 is TGTGCCAGCAGTTGGGACAGCAGCTCTGGAAACACCATATATTTT.

The chain combines TRBV6-2 or TRBV6-3 with TRBJ1-6; D is possibly TRBD1 (6 bases). The germline gives CDR1 MNHEY, CDR2 SVGEGT. There are 15 residues in the CDR3. Trimming cost V 0 bases and J 5 bases, with 8 bases left between them. The CDR3 protein is CASSYSRTDNSPLHF. CDR3 sequence (DNA): TGTGCCAGCAGTTACTCGAGGACAGATAATTCACCCCTCCACTTT.

The gene calls are TRBV18 and TRBJ2-7; perhaps TRBD1 as D (5 bases). CDR3 length equals 14 residues. The V end lost 3 bases, the J end lost 6 bases, and 15 bases lay between the germline ends. The V gene's germline CDR1 is KGHSH and CDR2 LQKENI. The CDR3 DNA sequence: TGTGCCAGCTCACCCAGTTCAGGGTTGTCCGAGCAGTACTTC. The encoded protein is CASSPSSGLSEQYF.

V gene TRBV5-1 combines with J gene TRBJ1-5; 12 bases fit TRBD1. With 0 bases clipped from V and 7 bases from J, the junction kept 2 bases outside the gene matches. There are 15 residues in the CDR3. Germline CDR1 and CDR2: SGHRS and YFSETQ. CDR3 region: CASSLAGTGGQPQHF. DNA of the CDR3: TGCGCCAGCAGCTTGGCCGGGACAGGGGGCCAGCCCCAGCATTTT.

This chain joins TRBV6-1 and TRBJ1-3; D may be TRBD1 (5 bases). Germline loops: CDR1 MNHNS, CDR2 SASEGT. Between the trimmed V and J ends, which lost 2 bases and 6 bases, there was a span of 11 bases. The CDR3 runs to 14 residues. CDR3 loop: CASSERAGSNTIYF. The CDR3 DNA reads TGTGCCAGCAGTGAACGGGCAGGGTCAAACACCATATATTTT.

The rearrangement joins TRBV5-1 to TRBJ1-5; TRBD1 agrees at 9 bases. The CDR3 spans 14 residues. V dropped 4 bases and J dropped 6; count of bases not matched to a gene: 5. The V gene's germline CDR1 is SGHRS and CDR2 YFSETQ. The CDR3: CASSLGQGTQPQHF. Here the CDR3 DNA reads TGCGCCAGCAGCCTGGGACAGGGCACTCAGCCCCAGCATTTT. Together with reference TRBV5-1 and TRBJ1-5, the CDR3 gives the full variable domain: KAGVTQTPRYLIKTRGQQVTLSCSPISGHRSVSWYQQTPGQGLQFLFEYFSETQRNKGNFPGRFSGRQFSNSRSEMNVSTLELGDSALYLCASSLGQGTQPQHFGDGTRLSIL.

This clone was observed at least ten times. This chain connects TRBV15 to TRBJ2-2; TRBD2 matches at 10 bases. The CDR3 contains 13 residues. After removal of 5 bases from V and 10 bases from J, the junction contained 4 bases not matched to a gene. Looked up from germline, CDR1 is LNHNV and CDR2 is YYDKDF (reference sequence). CDR3 loop: CATSLLAGEELFF. The CDR3 DNA reads TGTGCCACCAGCTTGCTAGCGGGGGAGGAGCTGTTTTTT.

The chain links TRBV7-2 to TRBJ1-6, with a tentative D call TRBD1 (5 bases). The CDR3 covers 14 residues. V was pared by 5 bases and J by 9 bases, with 14 bases between. Per the germline V gene, CDR1 is SGHTA and CDR2 is FQGNSA. CDR3 DNA sequence: TGTGCCAGCAGCCTGTCTGACAGCCGTTCACCCCTCCACTTT. Protein product: CASSLSDSRSPLHF.

A few counts support this clone. J is TRBJ1-4 and V is TRBV7-8; D might be TRBD1 (5 bases). This CDR3 spans 14 amino acids. Germline V gives CDR1 SGHVS, CDR2 FQNEAQ. The germline V and J ends were trimmed by 5 bases and 7 bases, with 14 bases remaining between them. CDR3 protein: CASSANRMGEKLFF. CDR3 bases: TGTGCCAGCAGCGCAAACAGGATGGGTGAAAAACTGTTTTTT.

The chain employs TRBV4-1 and TRBJ2-7, with 9 bases fitting TRBD1. Germline V gene sequence: CDR1 MGHRA, CDR2 YSYEKL. V lost 1 base and J lost 5; bases outside the gene matches: 6. The CDR3 is made up of 15 amino acids. CDR3 DNA sequence: TGCGCCAGCAGCCAAGTGGGGACAGGGAGCCACGAGCAGTACTTC. It codes for CASSQVGTGSHEQYF.

V usage is TRBV19 and J usage is TRBJ2-1; D ambiguous. Deletions cut 6 bases from V and 4 bases from J, with 10 bases between. The CDR3 is 13 amino acids. Per the germline V gene, CDR1 is LNHDA and CDR2 is SQIVND (reference sequence). The CDR3 nucleotides read TGTGCCAGTAGCAACCAACAGTACAATGAGCAGTTCTTC. This encodes CASSNQQYNEQFF.

The chain recombines TRBV28 with TRBJ1-2; TRBD1 might be the D (6 bases). The germline V gene has CDR1 MDHEN and CDR2 SYDVKM. This CDR3 region has 16 residues. The V gene lost 5 bases and the J gene lost 2 bases, with 18 bases spanning the gap. The CDR3 protein is CASSPPGHHLNYGYTF. As DNA, the CDR3 is TGTGCCAGCAGTCCACCGGGACACCATTTGAACTATGGCTACACCTTC.

The chain couples TRBV30 to TRBJ1-1, with 7 bases aligning to TRBD1. Germline lookup yields CDR1 GTSNPN and CDR2 SVGIG (reference sequence). The junction had 7 bases not matched to a gene; V was cut back by 1 base and J by 5 bases. The CDR3 spans 14 residues. The chain's CDR3 is CAWSGTGVATEAFF. In DNA form, the CDR3 reads TGTGCCTGGAGTGGAACAGGGGTGGCAACTGAAGCTTTCTTT.

The chain has TRBV10-3 and TRBJ1-1; no clear D. Germline-derived CDR1 and CDR2 are ENHRY and SYGVKD. V was cut by 3 bases and J by 4 bases, with 12 bases left in between. The CDR3 totals 14 residues. The CDR3 is CAISDLKSITEAFF. The CDR3 DNA reads as TGTGCCATCAGTGATTTAAAGAGCATCACTGAAGCTTTCTTT.

V is TRBV7-9 and J is TRBJ1-1, with D hard to call. The CDR3 extends over 12 amino acids. The germline gives CDR1 SEHNR, CDR2 FQNEAQ (reference sequence). V lost 3 bases, J lost 5 bases, and 7 bases lay in between. CDR3 in DNA: TGTGCCAGCAGCTTGATGCAGACTGAAGCTTTCTTT. Its protein is CASSLMQTEAFF.

The J gene is TRBJ2-2, the V gene TRBV5-1; tentatively, D is TRBD2 (6 bases). The CDR3 has 13 amino acids. V was clipped by 5 bases and J by 7 bases, with 12 bases between them. CDR1 is SGHRS, CDR2 YFSETQ, per germline. Here the CDR3 reads CASSRKEGGELFF. The CDR3 bases are TGCGCCAGCAGTCGAAAGGAGGGCGGGGAGCTGTTTTTT.

V gene TRBV5-1 combines with J gene TRBJ2-2; D is uncertain. Germline V gives CDR1 SGHRS, CDR2 YFSETQ. This CDR3 region has 16 residues. Trimming cost V 1 base and J 1 base, with 11 bases left between them. The chain's CDR3 is CASSLTVQGNTGELFF. CDR3 DNA sequence: TGCGCCAGCAGCTTGACAGTCCAAGGGAACACCGGGGAGCTGTTTTTT.

This clone was recorded only once. V and J are TRBV2 and TRBJ2-2; TRBD1 matches 7 bases. The CDR3 spans 14 residues. Looked up from germline, CDR1 is SNHLY and CDR2 is FYNNEI. After removal of 6 bases from V and 0 bases from J, the junction contained 1 base not matched to a gene. The CDR3 DNA sequence: TGTGCCAGCAGGGGGACAGCGAACACCGGGGAGCTGTTTTTT. Translation gives CASRGTANTGELFF.

The chain recombines TRBV3-1 (or the pseudogene TRBV3-2) with TRBJ2-2; D gene unclear. CDR1 is LGHDT and CDR2 is YNNKEL in the germline V gene (reference sequence). V was cut by 4 bases and J by 5 bases, with 14 bases left in between. CDR3 size: 15 residues. In DNA form, the CDR3 reads TGTGCCAGCAGCCGTAGCACGGGTGCAACCGGGGAGCTGTTTTTT. Translated, it gives CASSRSTGATGELFF.

The chain links TRBV5-6 to TRBJ2-3, with 8 bases matching TRBD2. Germline V gives CDR1 SGHDT, CDR2 YYEEEE. V shed 2 bases and J 6 bases; nucleotides not matched to a gene: 11. CDR3 length: 16 amino acids. CDR3 sequence: CASSLLSGGLTDTQYF. The CDR3 bases are TGTGCCAGCAGCTTACTGAGCGGGGGCCTTACGGATACGCAGTATTTT.

This chain links TRBV6-1 with TRBJ2-7, with 8 nucleotides matching TRBD1. This CDR3 comprises 15 residues. Germline values: CDR1 MNHNS, CDR2 SASEGT. V lost 0 bases to trimming and J lost 6 bases; unmatched junction nucleotides: 7. CDR3 coding DNA: TGTGCCAGCAGTGAAGCGTTCAGGGGGCATGGCGAGCAGTACTTC. It is translated as CASSEAFRGHGEQYF.